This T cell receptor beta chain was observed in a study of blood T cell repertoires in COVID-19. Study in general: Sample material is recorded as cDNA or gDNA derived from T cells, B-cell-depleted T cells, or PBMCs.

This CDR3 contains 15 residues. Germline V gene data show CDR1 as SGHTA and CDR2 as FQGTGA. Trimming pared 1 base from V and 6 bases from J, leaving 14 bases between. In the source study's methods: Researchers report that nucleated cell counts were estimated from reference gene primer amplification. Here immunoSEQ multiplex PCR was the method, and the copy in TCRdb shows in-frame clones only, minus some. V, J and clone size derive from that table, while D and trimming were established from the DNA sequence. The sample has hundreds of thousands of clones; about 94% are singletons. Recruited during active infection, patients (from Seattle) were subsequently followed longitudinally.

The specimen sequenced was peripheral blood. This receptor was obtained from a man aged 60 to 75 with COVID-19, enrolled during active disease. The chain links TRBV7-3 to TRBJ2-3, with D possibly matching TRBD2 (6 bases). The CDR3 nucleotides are TGTGCCAGCAGCTTAATCCCCGTGGAGGGTGATACGCAGTATTTT. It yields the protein CASSLIPVEGDTQYF.